The 6 T cell receptor beta chains presented below share a single source sample, sequenced in a study of shared clonotypes between healthy human individuals. This table comes from immunoSEQ multiplex PCR, and its TCRdb copy is limited to in-frame clones, with some not included. Among fewer than 500,000 clones, nearly 80% were seen once, and the ten largest hold around 12%. The sequenced sample consisted of PBMCs. These TCRs come from a woman aged 40 to 50 in good health. Some clones in this sample may be carry-over from other donors' samples.

This clone is a singleton in its sample. The CDR3 bases are TGTGCCAGCAGCCCCGGAGGAAACTATGGCTACACCTTC. It codes for CASSPGGNYGYTF. The chain has TRBV14 and TRBJ1-2; D ambiguous. Germline V lookup: CDR1 SGHDN, CDR2 FVKESK. With 4 bases removed from V and 2 bases from J, the gap between germline ends came to 8 bases. This CDR3 has 13 residues.

The gene calls are TRBV30 and TRBJ2-1; D is unclear. Germline lookup yields CDR1 GTSNPN and CDR2 SVGIG (reference sequence). The length of the CDR3 is 14 residues. V lost 0 bases, J lost 5 bases, and 11 bases lay in between. The CDR3 region is CAWSVSVHDNEQFF. CDR3 coding DNA: TGTGCCTGGAGTGTAAGTGTCCATGACAATGAGCAGTTCTTC.

This chain uses TRBV6-6 with TRBJ2-7; the match to TRBD2 covers 8 bases. The J segment lost 9 bases and the V segment lost 6 bases, leaving 16 bases of the junction unmatched. Germline V CDR1 and CDR2: MNHNY, SVGAGI (reference sequence). The CDR3 loop spans 15 amino acids. The CDR3 bases are TGTGCCAGCAGAAACGGACTAGCTGTATGGAGCGTGCAGTACTTC. Encoded protein: CASRNGLAVWSVQYF.

The rearrangement links TRBV7-9 to TRBJ2-1, with D possibly being TRBD1 (5 bases). V was pared by 5 bases and J by 7 bases, with 15 bases between. Germline lookup yields CDR1 SEHNR and CDR2 FQNEAQ (reference sequence). The CDR3 has 14 amino acids. The CDR3 spells CASSTWTTLNEQFF. CDR3 sequence (DNA): TGTGCCAGCAGCACCTGGACAACCCTTAATGAGCAGTTCTTC.

The chain has TRBV5-1 and TRBJ2-7, with 12 bases aligning to TRBD1. Germline V gene data show CDR1 as SGHRS and CDR2 as YFSETQ. V shed 0 bases and J 5 bases; nucleotides not matched to a gene: 3. This CDR3 contains 15 residues. CDR3 nucleotides: TGCGCCAGCAGCTTGGAGGGACAGGGGGCCGACGAGCAGTACTTC. Its protein product is CASSLEGQGADEQYF.

This chain uses TRBV28 with TRBJ2-3, with 7 bases matching TRBD2. This CDR3 is built from 16 residues. In germline, CDR1 is MDHEN, CDR2 SYDVKM. With V trimmed by 5 bases and J by 2 bases, 10 bases remained unmatched. The CDR3 DNA reads as TGTGCCAGCAGTGCCTTCAGCGGGAAATTCACAGATACGCAGTATTTT. This sequence encodes CASSAFSGKFTDTQYF.